This T cell receptor beta chain was sequenced during a study of neurological immune-mediated disorders. TCRdb re-called the 5' RACE reads through MiXCR, storing one row per CDR3 protein. The repertoire holds 70,000 to 90,000 distinct CDR3 sequences, with 5% to 6% as singletons. There are a few counts of this clonotype. This sequence originates from a woman aged 25 to 45 with multiple sclerosis. Sequenced sample: PBMCs.

This CDR3 reads CASSLSATSGTGELFF. The CDR3 nucleotides are TGCGCCAGCAGCTTGTCGGCAACTAGCGGGACCGGGGAGCTGTTTTTT. V usage is TRBV5-1 and J usage is TRBJ2-2; 9 bases are a match to TRBD2. The CDR3 length is 16 residues. Germline values: CDR1 SGHRS, CDR2 YFSETQ. J was trimmed by 5 bases and V by 1 base; bases with no gene match: 6. The variable domain in full, with the rest retrieved from reference TRBV5-1 and TRBJ2-2, is KAGVTQTPRYLIKTRGQQVTLSCSPISGHRSVSWYQQTPGQGLQFLFEYFSETQRNKGNFPGRFSGRQFSNSRSEMNVSTLELGDSALYLCASSLSATSGTGELFFGEGSRLTVL.